This T cell receptor (beta chain) was documented in a study of HIV-infected patients and healthy controls. General study results and limits: HIV+ repertoires were severely depleted of MAIT alpha-chain CDR3s, unlike healthy controls. A major limitation was that merely sixteen HIV-infected individuals were processed.

Whole blood was used without fractionation, so all unsorted peripheral T cells were included. As controls, about ten uninfected healthy donors gave samples, and a few gave a couple of samples approximately 14 weeks apart. Reverse transcription used 450 to 500 ng RNA and constant-region primers for alpha and beta. Using multiplexing indices, alpha and beta chain libraries were generated apart by chain-specific third strand synthesis. Two random hexamers, added before amplification and joined, formed each molecule's 12-nucleotide barcode. MiXCR, run by TCRdb on the 5' RACE reads, gives a single entry per CDR3 protein. The sample consists of around 13,000 distinct CDR3 sequences, roughly a tenth of them appearing once. This clonotype is deemed medium-sized. The antigen is undetermined. The V gene end was trimmed by 5 bases and the J gene end by 8 bases; junction bases not matched to a gene: 15. This CDR3 spans 16 amino acids. CDR1 and CDR2 (germline): MNHNY, SVGAGI (reference sequence).

This clonotype originated in an adult in good health. This chain links TRBV6-6 with TRBJ2-1, with 7 positions matching TRBD2. Material for sequencing was blood. The CDR3 DNA reads as TGTGCCAGCAGTCCTAAGGGACTACCTCTAGGGTATGAGCAGTTCTTC. It specifies CASSPKGLPLGYEQFF.